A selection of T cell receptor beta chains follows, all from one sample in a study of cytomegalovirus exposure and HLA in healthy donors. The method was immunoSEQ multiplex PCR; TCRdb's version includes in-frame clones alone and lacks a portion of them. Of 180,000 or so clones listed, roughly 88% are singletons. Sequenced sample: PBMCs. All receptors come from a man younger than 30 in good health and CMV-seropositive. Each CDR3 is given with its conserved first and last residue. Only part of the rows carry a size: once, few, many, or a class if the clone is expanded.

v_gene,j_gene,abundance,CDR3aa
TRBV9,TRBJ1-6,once,CASSVFPMDRELSPLHF
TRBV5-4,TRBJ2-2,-,CASSRVPSGNTGELFF
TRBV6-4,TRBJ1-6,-,CAKIPRERADSPLHF
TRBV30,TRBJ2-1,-,CAWRPLAGSYNEQFF
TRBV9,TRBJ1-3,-,CASSALQGGPGNTIYF
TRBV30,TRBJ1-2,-,CAWANRDREPYGYTF
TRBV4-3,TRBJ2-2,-,CASSLDPGGLFGELFF
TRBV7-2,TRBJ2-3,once,CASSGDLTARTDTQYF
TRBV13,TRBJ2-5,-,CASSLVTSQETQYF
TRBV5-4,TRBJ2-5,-,CASSPPRALGETQYF
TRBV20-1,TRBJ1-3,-,CSAQGNTIYF
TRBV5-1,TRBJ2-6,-,CASSWRQGSSGANVLTF
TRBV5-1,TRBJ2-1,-,CASSLGQGVGEQFF
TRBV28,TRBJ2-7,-,CASSPVIYEQYF
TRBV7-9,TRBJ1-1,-,CASSLTGGVTEAFF
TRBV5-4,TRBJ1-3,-,CASSGGVSGNTIYF
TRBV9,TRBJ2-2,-,CASSVRGRGTGELFF
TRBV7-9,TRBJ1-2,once,CASSSGGLLYGYTF
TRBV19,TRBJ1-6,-,CASSIVETGLNSPLHF
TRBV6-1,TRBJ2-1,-,CASIGTGLNEQFF
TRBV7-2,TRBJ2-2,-,CASRLTGTGNTGELFF
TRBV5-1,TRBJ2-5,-,CASSLARGTYQETQYF
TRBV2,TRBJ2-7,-,CASSEAWTGEYEQYF
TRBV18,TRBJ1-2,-,CASSPSVGQTINYGYTF
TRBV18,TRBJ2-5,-,CASSPPGTGGQETQYF
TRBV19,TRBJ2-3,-,CASSIKGAGQGVPDTQYF
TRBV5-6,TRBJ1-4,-,CASSPIGGDEKLFF
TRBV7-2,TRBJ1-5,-,CASSGGIRGTEKGNQPQHF
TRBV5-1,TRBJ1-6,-,CASSHEDMDNSPLHF
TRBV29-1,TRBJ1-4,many,CSVEEGWIQERGKLFF
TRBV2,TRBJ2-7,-,CASSERGYEQYF